This T cell receptor (beta chain) was identified in a study of blood T cell repertoires in COVID-19. Enrolled during active infection, Seattle patients were then followed longitudinally. The data were produced by immunoSEQ multiplex PCR, yet TCRdb's version contains in-frame clones alone and is incomplete. Of a few hundred thousand clones listed, 70% to 90% were seen once; the top ten hold around 2.8%. The V end was cut by 4 bases, the J end by 7 bases, with 14 bases between. There are 15 residues in the CDR3. Germline V CDR1 and CDR2: MDHEN, SYDVKM. Input material: peripheral blood. The receptor was derived from a woman in her 30s with COVID-19, enrolled during active disease. The chain has TRBV28 and TRBJ1-6; D perhaps matches TRBD1 (5 bases). Here the CDR3 reads CASSSNWGGNSPLHF. In DNA form, the CDR3 reads TGTGCCAGCAGTTCTAACTGGGGGGGGAATTCACCCCTCCACTTT.